One sample yielded the 23 T cell receptor beta chains listed below, sequenced in a study. TCRdb passed the RT-PCR reads through MiXCR, listing each CDR3 protein once. This table holds fewer than 800,000 distinct CDR3 sequences, 14% found once. Sequenced: memory CD4+ T cells from blood. The receptors come from a female donor in good health, serving as a healthy control.

This clonotype was detected only a few times. This CDR3 reads CASSINRGRYEQYF. The CDR3 DNA reads TGTGCCAGCAGTATAAACAGGGGGCGGTACGAGCAGTACTTC. V gene TRBV27 combines with J gene TRBJ2-7; 9 bases map to TRBD1. After removal of 5 bases from V and 4 bases from J, the junction contained 6 bases not matched to a gene. The CDR3 has 14 residues. Germline CDR1 is MNHEY and CDR2 is SMNVEV (reference sequence).

This clonotype was recorded a few times. CDR3 sequence: CASSRTADYNEQFF. For the CDR3, the DNA is TGTGCCAGCAGTCGGACAGCAGACTACAATGAGCAGTTCTTC. The chain employs TRBV5-5 and TRBJ2-1; D is perhaps TRBD1 (6 bases). This CDR3 is 14 amino acids long. Trimming left V 5 bases short and J 3 bases short, with 12 bases between. Looked up from germline, CDR1 is SGHKS and CDR2 is YYEKEE (reference sequence).

This clonotype has more than one count but fewer than ten. The chain is built from TRBV7-2 and TRBJ2-5, with D hard to call. V lost 1 base to trimming and J lost 4 bases, with 7 bases between them. Germline V lookup: CDR1 SGHTA, CDR2 FQGNSA. The CDR3 runs to 13 residues. The CDR3 nucleotides are TGTGCCAGCAGCTTAGTACAAACAGAGACCCAGTACTTC. Amino acid sequence: CASSLVQTETQYF.

The DNA of the CDR3 is TGCAGCGCGAAGGGCAGGGGATCCTACGAGCAGTACTTC. Translation: CSAKGRGSYEQYF. The chain has TRBV29-1 and TRBJ2-7; possibly TRBD1 for D (6 bases). V was trimmed by 7 bases and J by 1 base, leaving 14 bases between them. CDR1 SQVTM and CDR2 ANQGSEA come from the germline V gene. The CDR3 is made up of 13 amino acids.

This clonotype was detected ten times or more. This chain links TRBV12-3 or TRBV12-4 with TRBJ1-2, with 9 bases lining up with TRBD1. The CDR3 extends over 15 amino acids. J was trimmed by 4 bases and V by 1 base; bases with no gene match: 4. CDR3 nucleotides: TGTGCCAGCAGTTTAGAGGACAGGGGTATCTATGGCTACACCTTC. Its translation: CASSLEDRGIYGYTF.

This clonotype was picked up one time. Since a much larger clone is just one base distant, this may be a read error. The V call is TRBV29-1, the J call TRBJ1-1; no clear D. The CDR3 is 10 amino acids. Trimming left V 7 bases short and J 11 bases short, with 14 bases between. Germline values: CDR1 SQVTM, CDR2 ANQGSEA. For the CDR3, the DNA is TGCAGCGGGCTGGAGGATGGGGCTTTCTTT. Protein product: CSGLEDGAFF.

The chain employs TRBV7-2 and TRBJ1-3; 8 nucleotides align to TRBD1. Trimming removed 2 bases from V and 4 bases from J; junction bases left unmatched: 13. Germline CDR1 SGHTA, CDR2 FQGNSA. The CDR3 sequence is 18 residues long. The CDR3 loop reads CASSLRGSGGATGNTIYF. The CDR3 coding sequence is TGTGCCAGCAGCTTAAGGGGCTCAGGGGGCGCAACCGGAAACACCATATATTTT.

The CDR3 DNA reads TGTGCCAGCAGCCAGTCGGGGCCCTACGAGCAGTACTTC. Its protein is CASSQSGPYEQYF. The chain combines TRBV6-6 with TRBJ2-7; D is possibly TRBD1 or TRBD2 (5 bases each). This CDR3 has 13 residues. Trimming left V 6 bases short and J 2 bases short, with 11 bases between. The germline gives CDR1 MNHNY, CDR2 SVGAGI (reference sequence).

V gene TRBV24-1 combines with J gene TRBJ2-1; TRBD1 or TRBD2 may be the D gene (5 bases each). The length of the CDR3 is 15 residues. Trimming stripped 4 bases from V and 8 bases from J, with 17 bases between. Germline-derived CDR1 and CDR2 are KGHDR and SFDVKD. The CDR3 nucleotides are TGTGCCACCAGTGAGAGGGGCGCGATAAACTATGAGCAGTTCTTC. Translating gives CATSERGAINYEQFF.

J is TRBJ1-2 and V is TRBV29-1, with 9 bases lining up with TRBD1. Germline V gene sequence: CDR1 SQVTM, CDR2 ANQGSEA. This CDR3 contains 13 residues. Trimming cost V 7 bases and J 6 bases; bases outside gene matches: 9. This chain's CDR3 is CSASGTGLNGYTF. The CDR3 DNA follows: TGCAGCGCCTCCGGGACAGGGTTGAATGGCTACACCTTC.

Only a few counts were recorded for this clonotype. The chain recombines TRBV20-1 with TRBJ2-1, with D perhaps matching TRBD1 or TRBD2 (6 bases each). The germline V gene has CDR1 DFQATT and CDR2 SNEGSKA (reference sequence). V was shortened by 6 bases and J by 6 bases, with 21 bases between the two germline ends. The CDR3 sequence is 15 residues long. This chain's CDR3 is CSASKGDSPFNEQFF. The CDR3 DNA follows: TGCAGTGCCTCAAAGGGGGACTCCCCTTTCAATGAGCAGTTCTTC.

The chain couples TRBV27 to TRBJ1-1; a weak D match, TRBD1 (6 bases). Germline CDR1 is MNHEY and CDR2 is SMNVEV (reference sequence). This CDR3 spans 16 amino acids. With 2 bases removed from V and 4 bases from J, the gap between germline ends came to 17 bases. CDR3 nucleotide sequence: TGTGCCAGCAGTTTACGGAATCCAGGGGTGGGCACTGAAGCTTTCTTT. Translating gives CASSLRNPGVGTEAFF.

V and J are TRBV28 and TRBJ2-2, with 8 positions matching TRBD1. The CDR3 runs to 15 residues. Trimming at V came to 6 bases and at J to 4 bases, leaving 7 bases not matched to a gene. Germline V gene sequence: CDR1 MDHEN, CDR2 SYDVKM. The CDR3 sequence: CASRSRGRGTGELFF. The CDR3 DNA follows: TGTGCCAGCAGGTCCAGGGGGCGAGGCACCGGGGAGCTGTTTTTT.

The chain combines TRBV15 with TRBJ2-5; no clear D gene. The CDR3 totals 13 residues. The germline CDR1 and CDR2 sequences are LNHNV and YYDKDF (reference sequence). Trimming stripped 0 bases from V and 5 bases from J, with 7 bases between. The CDR3 nucleotides read TGTGCCACCAGCAGAGATCTCAGGGAGACCCAGTACTTC. Protein sequence: CATSRDLRETQYF.

The chain combines TRBV9 with TRBJ1-5; 7 bases agree with TRBD1. CDR1 and CDR2 from the germline V gene are SGDLS and YYNGEE. The CDR3 is made up of 15 amino acids. The V segment lost 1 base and the J segment 6 bases; nucleotides outside the gene matches: 7. As DNA, the CDR3 is TGTGCCAGCAGCGTATCCGGGACAGTAAGTCAGCCCCAGCATTTT. It codes for CASSVSGTVSQPQHF. Based on the CDR3 plus reference TRBV9 and TRBJ1-5, the full variable domain is DSGVTQTPKHLITATGQRVTLRCSPRSGDLSVYWYQQSLDQGLQFLIQYYNGEERAKGNILERFSAQQFPDLHSELNLSSLELGDSALYFCASSVSGTVSQPQHFGDGTRLSIL.

This clonotype was seen more than once but under ten times. The chain is built from TRBV5-4 and TRBJ2-5, with 11 bases fitting TRBD1. Trimming took 4 bases from V and 6 from J; bases not matched to a gene: 5. Germline values: CDR1 SGHNT, CDR2 YYREEE (reference sequence). The CDR3 has 14 residues. CDR3 nucleotide sequence: TGTGCCAGCAGCGAGGACAGGGGGCCTAAGACCCAGTACTTC. It translates to CASSEDRGPKTQYF.

This clonotype has a handful of counts. The rearrangement uses TRBV20-1 and TRBJ2-1, with TRBD2 matching over 10 bases. The J segment lost 2 bases and the V segment lost 6 bases, leaving 4 bases of the junction unmatched. The CDR3 contains 14 residues. Germline loops: CDR1 DFQATT, CDR2 SNEGSKA (reference sequence). Written as DNA, the CDR3 is TGCAGTGCCACTAGCGGGAAGCCCTACAATGAGCAGTTCTTC. Encoded protein: CSATSGKPYNEQFF.

There are many counts of this clonotype. The V call is TRBV20-1, the J call TRBJ2-5; 13 bases fit TRBD2. The CDR3 covers 14 residues. The J segment lost 2 bases and the V segment lost 6 bases, leaving 3 bases of the junction unmatched. CDR1 DFQATT and CDR2 SNEGSKA come from the germline V gene (reference sequence). The CDR3 sequence is CSAGTSGAQETQYF. DNA for the CDR3: TGCAGTGCGGGGACTAGCGGGGCACAAGAGACCCAGTACTTC.

Many counts were recorded for this clonotype. This chain uses TRBV12-3 or TRBV12-4 with TRBJ1-1; D unclear. The ends were cut back, 2 bases at V and 4 bases at J, with 26 bases in the middle. The CDR3 contains 19 residues. For the CDR3, the DNA is TGTGCCAGCAGTTTAAGGGCCCGAGGCCTCCAACCCCTTAGCACTGAAGCTTTCTTT. Encoded protein: CASSLRARGLQPLSTEAFF.

This chain joins TRBV9 and TRBJ1-1; 7 bases agree with TRBD1. The CDR3 extends over 16 amino acids. The V gene end was trimmed by 4 bases and the J gene end by 1 base; junction bases not matched to a gene: 10. Germline V lookup: CDR1 SGDLS, CDR2 YYNGEE. DNA for the CDR3: TGTGCCAGCAGCTACTTGCGACAGGGAACGAACACTGAAGCTTTCTTT. Translated, it gives CASSYLRQGTNTEAFF.

This clonotype was picked up a small number of times. V usage is TRBV6-5 and J usage is TRBJ1-5, with D maybe TRBD1 (5 bases). Trimming took 10 bases from V and 5 from J, leaving 21 bases between them. This CDR3 has 15 amino acids. Germline V lookup: CDR1 MNHEY, CDR2 SVGAGI. The CDR3 spells CATHPSGHADQPQHF. In DNA, the CDR3 is TGTGCCACCCATCCATCAGGGCATGCGGATCAGCCCCAGCATTTT.

In its sample, this clonotype was seen a few times. CDR3 residues: CASARTSGYEQYF. Written as DNA, the CDR3 is TGTGCCAGCGCTCGGACTAGCGGCTACGAGCAGTACTTC. The V call is TRBV28, the J call TRBJ2-7, with TRBD2 matching over 10 bases. CDR3 length: 13 residues. CDR1 is MDHEN and CDR2 is SYDVKM in the germline V gene. V trimming: 8 bases; J trimming: 3 bases; junction bases outside the gene matches: 4.

This clonotype came up many times. The chain carries TRBV4-1 and TRBJ2-2, with D possibly matching TRBD1 (5 bases). The CDR3 consists of 17 residues. The V gene lost 1 base and the J gene lost 4 bases, with 16 bases spanning the gap. Germline V gene lookup returns CDR1 MGHRA and CDR2 YSYEKL. CDR3 DNA sequence: TGCGCCAGCAGCCAAGCTGATATGGGGCTAACCACCGGGGAGCTGTTTTTT. It specifies CASSQADMGLTTGELFF.